Below, one T cell receptor (beta chain) is given with its context. The entry originates in a study of blood T cell repertoires in COVID-19. This table comes from immunoSEQ multiplex PCR, and its TCRdb copy is limited to in-frame clones, with some not included. The table records 100,000 to 130,000 clones, 80% to 95% of them present only once. The sample taken for sequencing was peripheral blood. The sequence came from a woman in her thirties with acute or convalescent COVID-19.

The CDR3 bases are TGTGCCAGCAGCTTAGAGGGGTATGGCTCCTACGAGCAGTACTTC. Translation gives CASSLEGYGSYEQYF. The chain links TRBV9 to TRBJ2-7; the D call may be TRBD1 or TRBD2 (5 bases each). Trimming removed 4 bases at V and 0 bases at J, with 14 bases between. Germline-derived CDR1 and CDR2 are SGDLS and YYNGEE. This CDR3 has 15 residues.